The following is a TCR beta chain sequence with its context. Its antigen is undetermined. These data originate in a study of cytomegalovirus exposure and HLA in healthy donors. For the study at large: Caucasian-associated ancestry cluster membership applied to about 77% of around 400 genotyped donors.

PCR amplification relied on 60 Vbeta primers (plus 13 Jbeta primers). Original analysis: Later analysis identified 65 million to 80 million unique TCR beta chains, approximately 11 million shared. Only in-frame clones appear in the TCRdb table, and some are missing; sequencing was by immunoSEQ multiplex PCR. V and J calls and clone size are as listed in that table; D and trimming were resolved from the DNA. This table holds more than 110,000 clones, 65% to 80% found once. Study-wide points: In an earlier analysis, most TCR beta V segments were productive about 87% or about 30% of the time. Relative to the approximately 700-donor mean, N-insertions were reportedly fewer in an Asian-associated ancestry cluster in a later analysis.

Germline V gives CDR1 MDHEN, CDR2 SYDVKM. The CDR3 extends over 16 amino acids. The V end lost 2 bases, the J end lost 4 bases, and 16 bases lay between the germline ends. The specimen sequenced was PBMCs. This receptor was identified in a woman in her forties or fifties in good health and CMV-seropositive. The chain carries TRBV28 and TRBJ2-3; the D gene is possibly TRBD2 (5 bases). CDR3 sequence: CASSLPLLVPPDTQYF. CDR3 nucleotides: TGTGCCAGCAGTTTACCCCTACTAGTTCCCCCAGATACGCAGTATTTT.